The sequence of this T cell receptor (beta chain) was determined in a study of cytomegalovirus exposure and HLA in healthy donors. With 60 Vbeta and 13 Jbeta primers, the PCR was carried out. Sequenced by immunoSEQ multiplex PCR; TCRdb stores in-frame clones only, minus some. The data contain 130,000 or so clones, around 80% of them singletons. The CDR3 has 15 amino acids. V lost 10 bases and J lost 7; bases outside the gene matches: 15. Germline lookup yields CDR1 LNHDA and CDR2 SQIVND (reference sequence). The sequenced material came from PBMCs. The J gene is TRBJ1-5, the V gene TRBV19; 8 bases are shared with TRBD1. The TCR comes from a man aged 25-40 years in good health and CMV-seronegative. CDR3 nucleotides: TGTGCCACGGTTTCAGGACAGGGAGGGGGGCAGCCCCAGCATTTT. Residues: CATVSGQGGGQPQHF.